This TCR beta chain was identified in a study of blood T cell repertoires in COVID-19. Deletions cut 0 bases from V and 1 base from J, with 12 bases between. Per germline, CDR1 LGHDT and CDR2 YNNKEL (reference sequence). The CDR3 runs 16 residues. In the authors' workflow: For nucleated cells, counts were estimated from reference gene primer amplification. Clones were sequenced by immunoSEQ multiplex PCR, and TCRdb holds only the in-frame ones, with some missing. V and J calls plus clone size are reproduced from that table; the DNA served to infer D and trimming. In the table there are about 310,000 clones, 80% to 90% of which are singletons. The sample holds a few counts of this clone.

What was sequenced was peripheral blood. This receptor was identified in a man in his fifties with active or convalescent COVID-19. The chain couples TRBV3-1 (or the pseudogene TRBV3-2) to TRBJ1-2, with TRBD1 as a possible D gene (5 bases). CDR3 coding DNA: TGTGCCAGCAGCCAAGAAGGTATCAGGGTTAACTATGGCTACACCTTC. Its protein product is CASSQEGIRVNYGYTF.